There are a few counts of the clone carrying this T cell receptor (beta chain). V shed 10 bases and J 1 base; nucleotides not matched to a gene: 5. Germline CDR1 SNHLY, CDR2 FYNNEI. This CDR3 is 15 amino acids long. This record belongs to a study of patients and donors after allogeneic stem cell transplantation. TCRdb processed the RT-PCR reads anew with MiXCR; each CDR3 protein has one entry. This sample yields 410,000 or so distinct CDR3 sequences, of which under 20% are seen a single time; just over 7% belongs to the top ten. The V call is TRBV2, the J call TRBJ2-1; the match to TRBD2 covers 12 bases. This clonotype originated in a human donor who was either an allogeneic HSCT recipient or a stem cell or donor lymphocyte infusion donor (not recorded which). It is not recorded whose cells these are; they may come from a transplant donor. Sequencing was carried out using blood, either unsorted or a sorted T cell fraction (not recorded which). In DNA, the CDR3 is TGTGCCACGACTAGCGGGGGTTCATCCTACAATGAGCAGTTCTTC. It codes for CATTSGGSSYNEQFF.